This T cell receptor beta chain was sequenced in a study of Graves' ophthalmopathy and Graves' hyperthyroidism. Whole-study context: Researchers obtained peripheral blood at initial diagnosis, before any treatment had begun.

Disease in donors with ophthalmopathy had moderate-to-severe activity, CAS ≥3, NOSPECS ≥4 and under 3 months' duration. Details on this clonotype: Its antigen remains unknown.

Study-wide points: It was with 70.59% sensitivity and about 72% specificity that the model predicted ophthalmopathy progression. Clonotypes were expanded in thyroid at above 0.001 frequency, and most also appeared in blood.

CDR1 is KGHSH and CDR2 is LQKENI in the germline V gene. V trimming: 6 bases; J trimming: 7 bases; junction bases outside the gene matches: 12. There are 15 residues in the CDR3. RNA served as the template for amplifying TCR beta CDR3 regions. Second-round multiplex PCR followed a first-round RT-PCR using HTBI primers. TCRdb independently ran MiXCR on the multiplex PCR reads; one entry per CDR3 protein. This sample has 350,000 to 400,000 distinct CDR3 sequences, with 18% found just once. The sample consisted of peripheral blood. V usage is TRBV18 and J usage is TRBJ2-5; 9 nucleotides agree with TRBD1. The source of this sequence is a young woman with Graves' ophthalmopathy. The CDR3 DNA reads as TGTGCCAGCTCTCCGGGACAGGGTAAAGGCGGGACCCAGTACTTC. Its translation is CASSPGQGKGGTQYF.